This is a list of T cell receptor beta chains from one sample in a study of T cell clones after liver transplantation. Using immunoSEQ multiplex PCR, the repertoire was profiled, and TCRdb retains in-frame clones only, with some absent. The sample holds 85,000 to 130,000 clones, about 81% seen once. The sequencing used CD4+ T cells from blood, collected before liver transplant. The receptor source for this set is a human donor who received a liver transplant. The CDR3 runs from the conserved cysteine through the conserved F or W. A D gene is named only where the DNA matches it firmly. Where a row states a size, it is once, few, many or the class of an expanded clone; other rows omit it.

>.|TRBJ2-7|.|TRBV2
TGTGCCAGCAGTAGTACCTTCTACTACGAGCAGTACTTC
CASSSTFYYEQYF
>.|TRBJ2-7|.|TRBV10-3
TGTGCCATCAGTGAGTCCGGAGAGGGGCTCCGCTTATACGAGCAGTACTTC
CAISESGEGLRLYEQYF
>.|TRBJ2-7|.|TRBV18
TGTGCCAGCTCACCAGCGTCACCCTACGAGCAGTACTTC
CASSPASPYEQYF
>TRBD2|TRBJ2-7|.|TRBV4-1
TGCGCCAGCAGCCAAGCCCAGACTAGCGCCAGCTCCTACGAGCAGTACTTC
CASSQAQTSASSYEQYF
>.|TRBJ1-1|.|TRBV19
TGTGCCAGTAACGTCAGGGGTGAAGCTTTCTTT
CASNVRGEAFF
>.|TRBJ2-5|.|TRBV4-3
TGCGCCAGCAGCCAAGATGGGGGCCAGGGAGAGACCCAGTACTTC
CASSQDGGQGETQYF
>TRBD2|TRBJ2-1|.|TRBV6-6
TGTGCCAGCAGAGGACTAGCGGTGTCTAATGAGCAGTTCTTC
CASRGLAVSNEQFF
>.|TRBJ1-3|.|TRBV28
TGTGCCAGCAGTCTACTCAGAAACACCATATATTTT
CASSLLRNTIYF
>.|TRBJ1-1|.|TRBV5-8
TGTGCCAGCAGCTTGGAGCCGAACACTGAAGCTTTCTTT
CASSLEPNTEAFF
>.|TRBJ2-3|.|TRBV5-8
TGTGCCAGCAGGGAACATGGCACAGATACGCAGTATTTT
CASREHGTDTQYF
>.|TRBJ2-1|.|TRBV7-8
TGTGCCAGCAGCCCGACTCGGGCACCGAACAATGAGCAGTTCTTC
CASSPTRAPNNEQFF
>TRBD1|TRBJ2-7|few|TRBV7-9
TGTGCCAGCAGCCAGGACAGGGGTACCTACGAGCAGTACTTC
CASSQDRGTYEQYF
>.|TRBJ2-5|once|TRBV27
TGTGCCAGCAGTCGCAAGGGGGGGGCGGTCGAGACCCAGTACTTC
CASSRKGGAVETQYF
>.|TRBJ1-1|.|TRBV6-1
TGTGCCAGCGCGGGCCGACGGAGCACTGAAGCTTTCTTT
CASAGRRSTEAFF
>.|TRBJ2-2|.|TRBV25-1
TGTGCCAGCAGTGAACGGTCGGCGAACACCGGGGAGCTGTTTTTT
CASSERSANTGELFF
>.|TRBJ1-5|.|TRBV30
TGTGCTGGGGGCGGTCCCAATCAGCCCCAGCATTTT
CAGGGPNQPQHF
>TRBD2|TRBJ2-5|few|TRBV6-5
TGTGCCAGCAGTTACTCACTAGCGCGAGCAGAAGAGACCCAGTACTTC
CASSYSLARAEETQYF